This is a list of T cell receptor beta chains from one sample in a study of blood T cell repertoires in COVID-19. The protocol was immunoSEQ multiplex PCR, while the TCRdb copy is restricted to in-frame clones and leaves out a portion. This sample has over 200,000 clones; around 80% occur once, and the top ten carry less than 20%. The specimen was peripheral blood. The receptor source for this set is a woman at least 80 years old with active or convalescent COVID-19. The CDR3 runs from the conserved cysteine through the conserved F or W. The D gene is left open where the match is weak. Size values are once, few and many counts, or a class for expanded clones, and some rows have none.

d_call j_call clone_size v_call cdr3_aa cdr3_nt
TRBD1 TRBJ2-1 NA TRBV4-3 CASSPTDRGNEQFF TGCGCCAGCAGCCCGACGGACAGGGGGAATGAGCAGTTCTTC
TRBD2 TRBJ2-7 NA TRBV5-4 CASSRGTSGLGEQYF TGTGCCAGCAGCCGCGGGACTAGCGGCCTCGGGGAGCAGTACTTC
TRBD2 TRBJ2-1 NA TRBV3-1/TRBV3-2 CASSQEISGLAGVPYNEQFF TGTGCCAGCAGCCAAGAGATATCAGGACTAGCGGGAGTCCCCTACAATGAGCAGTTCTTC
NA TRBJ2-1 NA TRBV28 CASSPPPGEYNEQFF TGTGCCAGCAGTCCTCCCCCGGGGGAATACAATGAGCAGTTCTTC
TRBD1 TRBJ1-2 few TRBV18 CASSGQGADYGYTF TGTGCCAGCTCAGGACAGGGGGCGGACTATGGCTACACCTTC
NA TRBJ2-2 NA TRBV6-5 CASSRLVGTGELFF TGTGCCAGCAGTCGACTAGTTGGCACCGGGGAGCTGTTTTTT
NA TRBJ1-2 few TRBV5-1 CASSLVSGGLPHGYTF TGCGCCAGCAGCTTGGTTTCGGGGGGGCTCCCCCACGGCTACACCTTC
NA TRBJ1-2 few TRBV5-1 CASSLAGVLEGYTF TGCGCCAGCAGCTTGGCCGGTGTATTAGAAGGCTACACCTTC
TRBD1 TRBJ1-1 NA TRBV3-1/TRBV3-2 CASSQADRVTTEAFF TGTGCCAGCAGCCAAGCAGACAGGGTGACCACTGAAGCTTTCTTT
NA TRBJ1-6 few TRBV6-5 CASSRQNPNSPLHF TGTGCCAGCAGCCGACAGAACCCGAATTCACCCCTCCACTTT
TRBD1 TRBJ1-2 NA TRBV19 CASWDRFNYGYTF TGTGCCAGCTGGGACAGATTTAACTATGGCTACACCTTC
TRBD2 TRBJ2-2 once TRBV6-2/TRBV6-3 CASSLRDVAGGAGELFF TGTGCCAGCAGCTTACGAGATGTAGCGGGAGGGGCCGGGGAGCTGTTTTTT
NA TRBJ2-1 NA TRBV4-3 CASSQDGVYEQFF TGCGCCAGCAGCCAAGATGGAGTCTATGAGCAGTTCTTC
TRBD2 TRBJ2-1 NA TRBV4-1 CASSQDYRGGYGEQFF TGCGCCAGCAGCCAAGATTACCGGGGGGGCTACGGTGAGCAGTTCTTC
NA TRBJ1-4 NA TRBV11-3 CASSQEINEKLFF TGTGCCAGCAGCCAAGAGATTAATGAAAAACTGTTTTTT
NA TRBJ1-2 few TRBV2 CASSGLARDYGYTF TGTGCCAGCAGTGGTCTGGCGCGGGACTATGGCTACACCTTC
NA TRBJ1-1 NA TRBV18 CASSPRGGYTEAFF TGTGCCAGCTCACCCAGGGGTGGGTACACTGAAGCTTTCTTT
TRBD1 TRBJ1-2 NA TRBV4-1 CASSHLDRGPNGYTF TGCGCCAGCAGCCACTTGGACAGGGGGCCTAATGGCTACACCTTC
NA TRBJ2-7 NA TRBV4-1 CASSQGAGGYEQYF TGCGCCAGCAGCCAAGGCGCTGGAGGGTACGAGCAGTACTTC
NA TRBJ1-5 NA TRBV18 CASSQGQDQPQHF TGTGCCAGCTCACAGGGGCAGGATCAGCCCCAGCATTTT
NA TRBJ1-6 once TRBV2 CASSTQTGAPLHF TGTGCCAGCAGTACCCAGACGGGGGCACCCCTCCACTTT
TRBD1 TRBJ2-7 NA TRBV5-8 CASSAGTGYQKQYF TGTGCCAGCAGCGCCGGGACAGGGTATCAGAAACAGTACTTC
TRBD1 TRBJ1-1 NA TRBV7-3 CASSNRAPAGGSEAFF TGTGCCAGCAGCAATAGGGCTCCAGCAGGGGGAAGTGAAGCTTTCTTT
NA TRBJ1-1 NA TRBV4-2 CASSQDLGGVGTEAFF TGTGCCAGCAGCCAAGATCTAGGGGGAGTGGGCACTGAAGCTTTCTTT
TRBD1 TRBJ2-6 NA TRBV14 CASSQGTGRLSGANVLTF TGTGCCAGCAGCCAAGGGACAGGGCGGCTCTCTGGGGCCAACGTCCTGACTTTC
NA TRBJ1-2 NA TRBV2 CASSENAGAGYTF TGTGCCAGCAGTGAAAATGCCGGAGCGGGCTACACCTTC
TRBD1 TRBJ1-3 few TRBV7-9 CASSLNGGGTGDF TGTGCCAGCAGCTTAAATGGCGGAGGGACAGGGGACTTT
TRBD2 TRBJ2-3 NA TRBV7-3 CASRDRRLAGGPVRDTQYF TGTGCCAGCAGGGACCGACGACTAGCGGGAGGCCCCGTGAGGGATACGCAGTATTTT
NA TRBJ2-5 NA TRBV10-3 CAISEQQGQETQYF TGTGCCATCAGTGAGCAACAGGGTCAAGAGACCCAGTACTTC
TRBD2 TRBJ2-2 NA TRBV7-2 CASSLFRTSGGGGELFF TGTGCCAGCAGCTTATTCCGGACTAGCGGGGGAGGCGGGGAGCTGTTTTTT
TRBD2 TRBJ2-1 few TRBV6-5 CASSYPGTSGSREQFF TGTGCCAGCAGTTACCCCGGGACTAGCGGATCCAGGGAGCAGTTCTTC
NA TRBJ2-5 NA TRBV2 CASSEDRGGTQYF TGTGCCAGCAGTGAAGATAGGGGGGGGACCCAGTACTTC
NA TRBJ2-3 NA TRBV18 CASSPYFADTQYF TGTGCCAGCTCACCTTATTTCGCAGATACGCAGTATTTT
TRBD2 TRBJ2-5 NA TRBV6-5 CASRGLAGGETQYF TGTGCCAGCCGAGGACTAGCGGGAGGAGAGACCCAGTACTTC
TRBD2 TRBJ2-7 NA TRBV7-8 CASSLGTTNYEQYF TGTGCCAGCAGCTTGGGGACTACCAACTACGAGCAGTACTTC
TRBD1 TRBJ2-7 NA TRBV27 CASSAYRGTYEQYF TGTGCCAGCAGTGCCTACAGGGGAACCTACGAGCAGTACTTC
NA TRBJ1-2 NA TRBV5-4 CASGANRLTNYGYTF TGTGCCAGCGGGGCCAACAGACTTACTAACTATGGCTACACCTTC
TRBD1 TRBJ2-2 NA TRBV7-9 CASSSRQGQAGELFF TGTGCCAGCAGCTCCCGACAGGGCCAGGCCGGGGAGCTGTTTTTT
TRBD2 TRBJ2-1 NA TRBV25-1 CASSRRGAGGREQFF TGTGCCAGCAGTCGCCGCGGGGCGGGAGGTAGGGAGCAGTTCTTC
NA TRBJ2-5 NA TRBV5-1 CASSAQQETQYF TGCGCCAGCAGCGCGCAACAAGAGACCCAGTACTTC